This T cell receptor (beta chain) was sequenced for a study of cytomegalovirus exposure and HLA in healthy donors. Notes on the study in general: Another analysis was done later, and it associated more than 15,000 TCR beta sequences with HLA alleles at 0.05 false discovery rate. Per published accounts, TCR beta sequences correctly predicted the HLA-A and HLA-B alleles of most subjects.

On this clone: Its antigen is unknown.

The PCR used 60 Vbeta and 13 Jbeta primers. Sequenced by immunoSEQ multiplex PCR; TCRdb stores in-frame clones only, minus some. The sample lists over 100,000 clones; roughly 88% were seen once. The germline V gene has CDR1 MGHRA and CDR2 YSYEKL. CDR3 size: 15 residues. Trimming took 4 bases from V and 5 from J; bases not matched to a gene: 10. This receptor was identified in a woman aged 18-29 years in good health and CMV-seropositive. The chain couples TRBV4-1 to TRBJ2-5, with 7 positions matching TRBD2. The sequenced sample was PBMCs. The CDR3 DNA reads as TGCGCCAGCAGCCCTCACCCCAGCGGGGATGAGACCCAGTACTTC. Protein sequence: CASSPHPSGDETQYF.